Presented here are 30 T cell receptor beta chains from one specimen sequenced in a study of T cell clonality in common variable immunodeficiency. Method: immunoSEQ multiplex PCR; TCRdb's copy keeps in-frame clones and lacks some. Singletons are absent from the sample, which has about 39,000 clones. Sequenced: peripheral blood mononuclear cells. These receptors came from a person between 18 and 70 years old in good health.

At least ten counts were recorded for this clone. The CDR3 is cut off 3 residues early in the read; its end comes from the germline J gene. The chain is built from TRBV5-1 and TRBJ2-1; a weak D match, TRBD2 (5 bases). V was cut by 3 bases and J by 3 bases, with 16 bases left in between. CDR3 length equals 16 residues. Germline loops: CDR1 SGHRS, CDR2 YFSETQ. The sequenced part of the CDR3 DNA is TGCGCCAGCAGCTCGTCCGAGGGCGCGGGCTACAATGAG. Translated: CASSSSEGAGYNE. The CDR3 reads in full as CASSSSEGAGYNEQFF.

There are many counts of this clone. The read ends 3 residues early relative to the CDR3; the germline J gene fills the gap. The J gene is TRBJ2-7, the V gene TRBV7-8; D not certain. Germline lookup yields CDR1 SGHVS and CDR2 FQNEAQ. V shed 5 bases and J shed 2 bases, with 7 bases lying between them. The CDR3 has 12 residues. The sequenced part of the CDR3 DNA is TGTGCCAGCAGCCCTTTCGCCTACGAG. Amino acids: CASSPFAYE. The whole CDR3 sequence reads CASSPFAYEQYF. Together with reference TRBV7-8 and TRBJ2-7, the CDR3 gives the full variable domain: GAGVSQSPRYKVAKRGQDVALRCDPISGHVSLFWYQQALGQGPEFLTYFQNEAQLDKSGLPSDRFFAERPEGSVSTLKIQRTQQEDSAVYLCASSPFAYEQYFGPGTRLTVT.

This clone came up many times. The DNA ends 3 residues before the CDR3 does, and the rest of the CDR3 is filled in from the germline J gene. This rearrangement joins TRBV7-2 to TRBJ2-7; 9 bases agree with TRBD2. J lost 0 bases, V lost 5 bases, and 5 bases had no gene match. The CDR3 is made up of 15 amino acids. Looked up from germline, CDR1 is SGHTA and CDR2 is FQGNSA. The sequenced CDR3 bases are TGTGCCAGCAGCGCTAATAGCGGGAGCTCCTACGAG. Its translation: CASSANSGSSYE. The CDR3, in full, reads CASSANSGSSYEQYF.

This clone has at least ten counts. The read ends 3 residues shy of where the CDR3 ends; the end is completed using the germline J gene. V gene TRBV18 combines with J gene TRBJ1-4; TRBD1 is a possible D gene (5 bases). Trimming shortened V by 3 bases and J by 7 bases, and 12 bases separated the two germline ends. CDR3 size: 14 residues. Germline CDR1 and CDR2: KGHSH and LQKENI. The sequenced part of the CDR3 DNA is TGTGCCAGCTCACCGACAGTGACGCTTGAAAAA. Residues: CASSPTVTLEK. The CDR3 reads in full as CASSPTVTLEKLFF.

Ten or more counts support this clone. The CDR3 end falls 3 residues outside the read, so it is completed with the germline J gene. The genes are TRBV20-1 and TRBJ2-1; D gene unclear. Trimming shortened V by 1 base and J by 2 bases, and 15 bases separated the two germline ends. The CDR3 contains 16 residues. CDR1 and CDR2 from the germline V gene are DFQATT and SNEGSKA (reference sequence). CDR3 DNA, as far as it was read: TGCAGTGCTAGAGGCGAGTACAGCCGACCCTACAATGAG. This codes for CSARGEYSRPYNE. The whole CDR3 sequence reads CSARGEYSRPYNEQFF.

In this sample, this clone turned up many times. The read finishes 3 residues shy of the CDR3 end, and the germline J gene is used to complete it. The V call is TRBV30, the J call TRBJ1-2; 7 bases are shared with TRBD1. Germline-derived CDR1 and CDR2 are GTSNPN and SVGIG (reference sequence). This CDR3 comprises 12 residues. CDR3 region: CAWTAGGWGYTF. The covered CDR3 bases are TGTGCCTGGACCGCAGGGGGATGGGGC. The whole variable domain, filled in from reference TRBV30 and TRBJ1-2, reads SQTIHQWPATLVQPVGSPLSLECTVEGTSNPNLYWYRQAAGRGLQLLFYSVGIGQISSEVPQNLSASRPQDRQFILSSKKLLLSDSGFYLCAWTAGGWGYTFGSGTRLTVV.

This clone occurred many times. Read data end 3 residues before the CDR3 end; the end is taken from the germline J gene. The chain has TRBV7-2 and TRBJ1-1; possible D gene TRBD1, 5 bases. From germline, CDR1 is SGHTA and CDR2 FQGNSA. The CDR3 length is 14 residues. V lost 4 bases and J lost 0, with 9 bases in between. The CDR3 reads CASSWGGVNTEAFF. CDR3 DNA, as far as it was read: TGTGCCAGCAGCTGGGGAGGGGTGAACACTGAA.

This clone was counted many times. Incomplete CDR3 DNA: TGTGCCAGCAGTGAAAGGCAGACACGAACGGCTGAA. Translating gives CASSERQTRTAE. The whole CDR3 is CASSERQTRTAEAFF. This sequence joins TRBV6-1 and TRBJ1-1, with D uncertain. The read ends 3 residues early relative to the CDR3; the germline J gene fills the gap. The CDR3 has 15 residues. CDR1 and CDR2 from the germline V gene are MNHNS and SASEGT. With 2 bases removed from V and 6 bases from J, the gap between germline ends came to 16 bases.

This clone was counted at least ten times. The read terminates 3 residues before the CDR3 end, so the remaining end is supplied by the germline J gene. The rearrangement uses TRBV6-2 or TRBV6-3 and TRBJ2-7, with D possibly TRBD1 on 5 matching bases. Trimming removed 2 bases at V and 1 base at J, with 9 bases between. The CDR3 has 14 amino acids. Germline CDR1 and CDR2: MNHEY and SVGEGT. CDR3 sequence: CASSYPDRSYEQYF. Partial CDR3 DNA: TGTGCCAGCAGTTACCCTGACAGATCCTACGAG.

This clone was picked up a small number of times. The CDR3 goes on 3 residues after the read ends, and that part is filled in from the germline J gene. This sequence joins TRBV30 and TRBJ2-3; TRBD1 is a possible D gene (5 bases). Germline V lookup: CDR1 GTSNPN, CDR2 SVGIG (reference sequence). There are 13 residues in the CDR3. CDR3 in amino acids: CAWSGSGQETQYF. The covered CDR3 bases are TGTGCCTGGTCCGGCTCAGGGCAGGAGACG.

This clone occurred many times. The read is 3 residues too short to cover the CDR3 end, so that end is filled in from the germline J gene. V and J are TRBV7-2 and TRBJ2-7; possible D gene TRBD2, 6 bases. V shed 2 bases and J shed 2 bases, with 13 bases lying between them. Germline loops: CDR1 SGHTA, CDR2 FQGNSA. The CDR3 sequence is 15 residues long. CDR3 DNA (partial): TGTGCCAGCAGCTTAACGTCTAGCGCTACCTACGAG. Its translation is CASSLTSSATYE. The complete CDR3 reads CASSLTSSATYEQYF.

This clone appeared a few times. Read coverage stops 3 residues before the CDR3 terminus; the germline J gene supplies the remainder. The rearrangement links TRBV7-8 to TRBJ2-1; 8 bases map to TRBD2. This CDR3 is 16 amino acids long. Germline CDR1 and CDR2: SGHVS and FQNEAQ. The J segment lost 1 base and the V segment lost 2 bases, leaving 4 bases of the junction unmatched. The CDR3 here is CASSLLAGGSYNEQFF. The sequenced CDR3 bases are TGTGCCAGCAGCTTACTCGCGGGAGGATCCTACAATGAG.

Many counts were recorded for this clone. The sequence runs out 3 residues before the end of the CDR3; the remainder is reconstructed from the germline J gene. The chain carries TRBV7-3 and TRBJ2-1, with a weak D call TRBD1 (5 bases). This CDR3 has 13 amino acids. Trimming cost V 2 bases and J 5 bases, with 7 bases left between them. Germline CDR1 is SGHTA and CDR2 is FQGTGA. CDR3 DNA (partial): TGTGCCAGCAGCTTAGCGACAGACAATGAG. Translation: CASSLATDNE. Given in full, the CDR3 is CASSLATDNEQFF.

To note about this clone: Read sequence stops 3 residues before the CDR3 end, and the germline J gene provides the missing end. The chain couples TRBV19 to TRBJ2-1; possibly TRBD1 for D (6 bases). Germline V lookup: CDR1 LNHDA, CDR2 SQIVND (reference sequence). CDR3 length equals 14 residues. V was cut by 6 bases and J by 8 bases, with 17 bases left in between. The CDR3 bases that were read are TGTGCCAGTAGCTACAGGGACGGGTTAGATGAG. Translated, it gives CASSYRDGLDE. The full CDR3 reads CASSYRDGLDEQFF. Full variable domain (rest looked up from reference TRBV19 and TRBJ2-1): DGGITQSPKYLFRKEGQNVTLSCEQNLNHDAMYWYRQDPGQGLRLIYYSQIVNDFQKGDIAEGYSVSREKKESFPLTVTSAQKNPTAFYLCASSYRDGLDEQFFGPGTRLTVL.

This clone was counted at least ten times. The CDR3 is cut off 3 residues early in the read; its end comes from the germline J gene. Additional DNA sequences in this sample encode the identical CDR3. The chain employs TRBV2 and TRBJ1-3; no reliable D call. The CDR3 is made up of 14 amino acids. The V end was cut by 9 bases, the J end by 1 base, with 13 bases between. Germline V gene data show CDR1 as SNHLY and CDR2 as FYNNEI. The CDR3 sequence: CASVEGQSGNTIYF. CDR3 bases read: TGTGCCAGTGTAGAAGGGCAGTCTGGAAACACC.

This clone has only a few counts. The CDR3 goes on 3 residues after the read ends, and that part is filled in from the germline J gene. The V gene is TRBV19, the J gene TRBJ2-3; the match to TRBD2 covers 12 bases. CDR3 size: 14 residues. After removal of 5 bases from V and 5 bases from J, the junction contained 2 bases not matched to a gene. Germline values: CDR1 LNHDA, CDR2 SQIVND (reference sequence). The DNA read from the CDR3 is TGTGCCAGTAGTGGGACTAGCGGGTTAGATACG. Translating gives CASSGTSGLDT. The full CDR3 protein is CASSGTSGLDTQYF.

This clone was seen ten or more times. Coverage ceases 3 residues before the CDR3 finishes, and the germline J gene fills in the end. The rearrangement links TRBV20-1 to TRBJ2-7, with TRBD2 identical over 8 bases. With V trimmed by 0 bases and J by 2 bases, 6 bases remained unmatched. From germline, CDR1 is DFQATT and CDR2 SNEGSKA (reference sequence). CDR3 length: 15 residues. The sequenced part of the CDR3 DNA is TGCAGTGCTAGAGATCCCAGCGGGAGACCCTACGAG. It is translated as CSARDPSGRPYE. From start to end, the CDR3 is CSARDPSGRPYEQYF.

This clone has a count of ten or more. The CDR3 goes on 3 residues after the read ends, and that part is filled in from the germline J gene. The chain combines TRBV6-1 with TRBJ2-5, with 8 bases fitting TRBD1. CDR1 MNHNS and CDR2 SASEGT come from the germline V gene. V gave up 4 bases and J gave up 5 bases; unmatched junction bases: 3. CDR3 length: 13 amino acids. The part of the CDR3 DNA that was read is TGTGCCAGCAGTGGACAGGGGAGGGAGACC. This gives the protein CASSGQGRET. The whole CDR3 protein is CASSGQGRETQYF.

To note about this clone: The CDR3 end is not reached by the read, which stops 3 residues before it; the germline J gene fills it in. This chain joins TRBV20-1 and TRBJ1-4; TRBD1 is a possible D gene (6 bases). Germline V gene lookup returns CDR1 DFQATT and CDR2 SNEGSKA (reference sequence). The CDR3 is made up of 13 amino acids. This CDR3 is CSARDSRNSPLFF. The covered CDR3 bases are TGCAGTGCTAGGGACAGTAGGAATTCACCA.

This clone was detected ten times or more. The CDR3 region is CASSFGTGVTDTQYF. The CDR3 DNA, read in part, is TGTGCCAGTAGTTTCGGGACAGGGGTGACAGATACG. This chain connects TRBV19 to TRBJ2-3; 10 bases fit TRBD1. Read data end 3 residues before the CDR3 end; the end is taken from the germline J gene. V dropped 5 bases and J dropped 3; count of bases not matched to a gene: 5. CDR3 length: 15 residues. The germline V gene has CDR1 LNHDA and CDR2 SQIVND (reference sequence).

This clone appeared many times. The read gets to within 3 residues of the CDR3 end, and the germline J gene fills in the rest. V is TRBV7-2 and J is TRBJ1-1; D ambiguous. CDR3 length: 15 residues. From germline, CDR1 is SGHTA and CDR2 FQGNSA. V lost 5 bases, J lost 3 bases, and 16 bases lay in between. CDR3 protein: CASSLALFPDTEAFF. The sequenced CDR3 bases are TGTGCCAGCAGCCTCGCCCTATTTCCGGACACTGAA.

This clone has a count of ten or more. The CDR3 end is not reached by the read, which stops 3 residues before it; the germline J gene fills it in. This chain links TRBV5-1 with TRBJ2-5; 13 bases line up with TRBD2. There are 20 residues in the CDR3. Trimming cost V 2 bases and J 6 bases; bases outside gene matches: 19. Per germline, CDR1 SGHRS and CDR2 YFSETQ. The chain's CDR3 is CASSLLRPGTSGVPGKTQYF. The part of the CDR3 DNA that was read is TGCGCCAGCAGCTTACTCCGACCCGGGACTAGCGGGGTTCCGGGGAAGACC.

The sample holds many counts of this clone. With the read ending 3 residues before the CDR3 end, the germline J gene is used to fill in that end. The chain recombines TRBV30 with TRBJ1-5; D call uncertain. CDR3 length equals 14 residues. Germline V gives CDR1 GTSNPN, CDR2 SVGIG (reference sequence). Trimming left V 5 bases short and J 2 bases short, with 13 bases between. CDR3 sequence: CAWGQGVGNQPQHF. CDR3 DNA (partial): TGTGCCTGGGGGCAAGGAGTTGGCAATCAGCCC.

This clone was detected ten times or more. The read finishes 3 residues shy of the CDR3 end, and the germline J gene is used to complete it. V and J are TRBV7-8 and TRBJ1-4, with 9 positions matching TRBD1. V gave up 5 bases and J gave up 8 bases; unmatched junction bases: 9. Germline lookup yields CDR1 SGHVS and CDR2 FQNEAQ. CDR3 length: 15 amino acids. CDR3 loop: CASSAQGQGQEKLFF. The DNA read from the CDR3 is TGTGCCAGCAGCGCGCAGGGACAGGGACAGGAAAAA.

This clone has ten or more counts. The CDR3 end lies 3 residues beyond the end of the read and is filled in from the germline J gene. The gene calls are TRBV7-8 and TRBJ1-2, with a tentative D call TRBD1 (5 bases). The germline V gene encodes CDR1 SGHVS and CDR2 FQNEAQ. Deletions cut 8 bases from V and 4 bases from J, with 11 bases between. This CDR3 spans 12 amino acids. The covered CDR3 bases are TGTGCCAGCGCATCAGGGTCCTATGGC. Amino acids: CASASGSYG. The entire CDR3 sequence reads CASASGSYGYTF.

This clone was found many times. The CDR3 end falls 3 residues outside the read, so it is completed with the germline J gene. Other DNA sequences within the sample encode an identical CDR3. V gene TRBV5-4 combines with J gene TRBJ2-5, with 8 positions matching TRBD1. V was clipped by 1 base and J by 3 bases; unmatched bases: 2. Germline loops: CDR1 SGHNT, CDR2 YYREEE (reference sequence). The length of the CDR3 is 14 residues. This chain's CDR3 is CASSLQGAEETQYF. The CDR3 DNA, read in part, is TGTGCCAGCAGCTTGCAGGGGGCTGAAGAGACC.

In this sample, this clone turned up many times. The DNA ends 3 residues before the CDR3 does, and the rest of the CDR3 is filled in from the germline J gene. The V gene is TRBV5-1, the J gene TRBJ1-1, with D possibly being TRBD1 (5 bases). Germline lookup yields CDR1 SGHRS and CDR2 YFSETQ. V shed 5 bases and J shed 5 bases, with 13 bases lying between them. CDR3 length equals 13 residues. CDR3 sequence: CASSGGSGTEAFF. The sequenced part of the CDR3 DNA is TGCGCCAGCAGTGGGGGGAGTGGGACTGAA.

This clone was observed many times. The CDR3 end falls 3 residues outside the read, so it is completed with the germline J gene. This sequence joins TRBV5-1 and TRBJ2-3; 8 positions agree with TRBD2. The CDR3 has 17 residues. Germline loops: CDR1 SGHRS, CDR2 YFSETQ. The V gene end was trimmed by 0 bases and the J gene end by 2 bases; junction bases not matched to a gene: 8. The CDR3 sequence is CASSLARNSGDTDTQYF. The covered CDR3 bases are TGCGCCAGCAGCTTGGCCCGAAATAGCGGGGACACAGATACG.

This clone was picked up many times. From the germline J gene comes the end of the CDR3, since the read stops 3 residues before it. The V and J genes are TRBV6-1 and TRBJ2-7; D gene unclear. The ends were cut back, 2 bases at V and 5 bases at J, with 7 bases in the middle. Germline V lookup: CDR1 MNHNS, CDR2 SASEGT. CDR3 length: 12 amino acids. CDR3 DNA (partial): TGTGCCAGCAGTGAACTGGGCGACGAG. This sequence encodes CASSELGDE. The CDR3 in its entirety is CASSELGDEQYF.

Ten or more counts support this clone. The CDR3 end falls 3 residues outside the read, so it is completed with the germline J gene. The chain uses TRBV5-1 and TRBJ2-2; D uncertain. CDR3 size: 13 residues. Germline values: CDR1 SGHRS, CDR2 YFSETQ. Trimming shortened V by 4 bases and J by 4 bases, and 8 bases separated the two germline ends. CDR3 sequence reads: CASSAPGTGELFF. Partial CDR3 DNA: TGCGCCAGCAGCGCACCAGGCACCGGGGAG.